A single sample gave rise to the 17 T cell receptor beta chains below, sequenced in a study of cytomegalovirus exposure and HLA in healthy donors (dated 2017 in TCRdb). Library preparation used the immunoSEQ multiplex PCR assay. A mixture of 60 forward primers for TCR Vbeta segments and 13 reverse primers for TCR Jbeta segments was used in the multiplex PCR. TCRdb stores this immuneACCESS table with in-frame sequences only. Part of the clones is absent; in the studies checked, under half of the shortfall reflects unresolved V genes, and no reason is known for the rest. The sample yields about 120,000 clones; around 73% were counted once. Approximately 10% of the sample is held by the ten biggest clonotypes. Input material: PBMCs. The source of these receptors is a man younger than 40 in good health and CMV-seropositive.

The rearrangement uses TRBV4-3 and TRBJ1-3, with TRBD1 identical over 7 bases. Trimming at V came to 4 bases and at J to 0 bases, leaving 9 bases not matched to a gene. The germline CDR1 and CDR2 sequences are LGHNA and YSLEER. The CDR3 runs 17 residues. For the CDR3, the DNA is TGCGCCAGCAGCCCCGAAGCAGGGGGAATCTCTGGAAACACCATATATTTT. Protein sequence: CASSPEAGGISGNTIYF.

This rearrangement joins TRBV9 to TRBJ2-1; 7 bases map to TRBD2. CDR3 length equals 12 residues. The trim removed 2 bases at V and 10 bases at J, leaving 3 bases unmatched. CDR1 is SGDLS, CDR2 YYNGEE, per germline. CDR3 DNA sequence: TGTGCCAGCAGCGTCAGCGGGGTAGAGCAGTTCTTC. It specifies CASSVSGVEQFF.

The chain uses TRBV15 and TRBJ2-5, with 7 bases identical to TRBD2. CDR3 length: 15 residues. Germline values: CDR1 LNHNV, CDR2 YYDKDF (reference sequence). V lost 0 bases, J lost 5 bases, and 6 bases stayed unmatched. The CDR3, as DNA: TGTGCCACCAGCAGAGATGCGGGAGAGGGCGAGACCCAGTACTTC. Protein sequence: CATSRDAGEGETQYF.

The genes are TRBV4-2 and TRBJ2-7; 10 nucleotides line up with TRBD1. The CDR3 spans 17 residues. Unmatched junction bases numbered 8, after V lost 0 bases and J lost 3 bases. Per the germline V gene, CDR1 is LGHNA and CDR2 is YNFKEQ. The CDR3 nucleotides read TGTGCCAGCAGCCAAGAAGGACAGGGGGGAATCTTCTACGAGCAGTACTTC. Translated: CASSQEGQGGIFYEQYF.

The count of this clone is one. The V and J genes are TRBV28 and TRBJ1-5; 8 positions match TRBD1. The germline gives CDR1 MDHEN, CDR2 SYDVKM. The CDR3 contains 14 residues. The ends lost 6 bases at V and 6 bases at J; junction bases unmatched: 7. CDR3 amino acids: CASSDRGLSQPQHF. The CDR3 nucleotides read TGTGCCAGCAGCGACAGGGGACTGAGTCAGCCCCAGCATTTT.

The chain is built from TRBV14 and TRBJ2-1; possibly TRBD2 for D (6 bases). Germline V gives CDR1 SGHDN, CDR2 FVKESK. Between the trimmed V and J ends, which lost 5 bases and 9 bases, there was a span of 26 bases. The CDR3 has 17 amino acids. This chain's CDR3 is CASSIGRGTTVSGEQFF. The CDR3 nucleotides read TGTGCCAGCAGCATTGGCCGGGGGACCACTGTTAGCGGTGAGCAGTTCTTC.

V usage is TRBV19 and J usage is TRBJ2-1; 7 bases map to TRBD2. The germline gives CDR1 LNHDA, CDR2 SQIVND (reference sequence). The CDR3 runs 15 residues. The ends lost 5 bases at V and 7 bases at J; junction bases unmatched: 11. In DNA form, the CDR3 reads TGTGCCAGTAGTGAAGCGCGGGAGTGGGATAATGAGCAGTTCTTC. Translated, it gives CASSEAREWDNEQFF.

The chain combines TRBV6-5 with TRBJ1-2; possible D gene TRBD1, 5 bases. The germline V gene has CDR1 MNHEY and CDR2 SVGAGI. There are 14 residues in the CDR3. V lost 2 bases to trimming and J lost 4 bases, with 11 bases between them. CDR3 nucleotides: TGTGCCAGCAGTTACGGCCAGGGAGGCTATGGCTACACCTTC. Its translation is CASSYGQGGYGYTF.

The rearrangement uses TRBV6-5 and TRBJ2-3; D is unresolved. The germline CDR1 and CDR2 sequences are MNHEY and SVGAGI. The CDR3 consists of 16 residues. V gave up 0 bases and J gave up 4 bases, with 14 bases separating them. CDR3: CASSYSRLVLPDTQYF. The CDR3 nucleotides are TGTGCCAGCAGTTACTCGAGGCTAGTATTGCCAGATACGCAGTATTTT.

J is TRBJ2-3 and V is TRBV7-8; D is unresolved. Germline assignment: CDR1 SGHVS and CDR2 FQNEAQ. With 0 bases removed from V and 5 bases from J, the gap between germline ends came to 18 bases. The CDR3 length is 17 residues. The CDR3 loop is CASSLALRLPREDTQYF. In DNA, the CDR3 is TGTGCCAGCAGCTTAGCGTTGAGACTCCCCAGAGAAGATACGCAGTATTTT.

The gene calls are TRBV6-6 and TRBJ2-7, with 8 bases lining up with TRBD2. V was clipped by 11 bases and J by 5 bases; unmatched bases: 14. Germline V gives CDR1 MNHNY, CDR2 SVGAGI (reference sequence). The CDR3 is made up of 14 amino acids. The CDR3 DNA sequence: TGTGCCGCGACGACGGGAGGGTTGGTACACGAGCAGTACTTC. It translates to CAATTGGLVHEQYF.

The J gene is TRBJ1-5, the V gene TRBV27; 9 bases map to TRBD1. Per the germline V gene, CDR1 is MNHEY and CDR2 is SMNVEV (reference sequence). The trim removed 4 bases at V and 6 bases at J, leaving 16 bases unmatched. The length of the CDR3 is 18 residues. In DNA, the CDR3 is TGTGCCAGCAGTTCATTACCTTACAGGGGGCGGCGGGGTCAGCCCCAGCATTTT. The encoded protein is CASSSLPYRGRRGQPQHF.

The J gene is TRBJ2-7, the V gene TRBV5-1, with D maybe TRBD1 (6 bases). Germline V lookup: CDR1 SGHRS, CDR2 YFSETQ. The V end was cut by 5 bases, the J end by 3 bases, with 18 bases between. CDR3 size: 15 residues. CDR3 residues: CASSRTEQGLYEQYF. DNA for the CDR3: TGCGCCAGCAGTCGCACCGAACAGGGCCTCTACGAGCAGTACTTC.

The rearrangement uses TRBV9 and TRBJ2-3; D unclear. Trimming stripped 0 bases from V and 1 base from J, with 9 bases between. Germline V gene lookup returns CDR1 SGDLS and CDR2 YYNGEE. This CDR3 has 15 residues. CDR3 DNA: TGTGCCAGCAGCGTAGGTCCTCGCGGCACAGATACGCAGTATTTT. Protein product: CASSVGPRGTDTQYF. The complete variable domain, with remaining parts taken from reference TRBV9 and TRBJ2-3, reads DSGVTQTPKHLITATGQRVTLRCSPRSGDLSVYWYQQSLDQGLQFLIQYYNGEERAKGNILERFSAQQFPDLHSELNLSSLELGDSALYFCASSVGPRGTDTQYFGPGTRLTVL.

This clone appeared once. The rearrangement joins TRBV13 to TRBJ2-7; possibly TRBD1 for D (5 bases). Trimming took off 1 base at V and 1 base at J, with 11 bases between the two ends. This CDR3 region has 15 residues. Germline V CDR1 and CDR2: PRHDT, FYEKMQ (reference sequence). The CDR3 reads CASSLAWGDSYEQYF. The CDR3 DNA reads as TGTGCCAGCAGCTTAGCATGGGGCGATTCCTACGAGCAGTACTTC.

The chain uses TRBV27 and TRBJ2-7; TRBD1 matches 9 bases. This CDR3 comprises 15 residues. V lost 4 bases, J lost 3 bases, and 7 bases stayed unmatched. Germline CDR1 and CDR2: MNHEY and SMNVEV (reference sequence). CDR3 protein: CASSYGTGSSYEQYF. The CDR3 nucleotides read TGTGCCAGCAGTTATGGGACAGGGAGCAGCTACGAGCAGTACTTC.

This chain connects TRBV27 to TRBJ2-1, with 9 bases matching TRBD1. The V segment lost 0 bases and the J segment 4 bases; nucleotides outside the gene matches: 4. Germline V gene lookup returns CDR1 MNHEY and CDR2 SMNVEV (reference sequence). CDR3 size: 16 residues. The CDR3 DNA is TGTGCCAGCAGTTTATCCCCCGGACAGGGGTACAATGAGCAGTTCTTC. It translates to CASSLSPGQGYNEQFF.